These 24 T cell receptor beta chains originate from one sample sequenced in a study of shared clonotypes between healthy human individuals. TCRdb's table, derived via immunoSEQ multiplex PCR, lists solely in-frame clones and lacks some. There are about 2 million clones in the sample; roughly 95% occur only once, and 0.95% to 1.5% lies in the top ten. Only CD45RO-negative cells positively selected for CCR7 counted as naive CD8 cells, so terminally differentiated effector memory CD45RA+ cells were excluded. Sequencing was carried out using naive CD8+ T cells sorted from blood. The source of these receptors is a man between 18 and 35 years old in good health.

This clone came up once. The chain uses TRBV4-3 and TRBJ2-3, with TRBD2 matching over 7 bases. CDR3 length equals 13 residues. The V gene end was trimmed by 8 bases and the J gene end by 6 bases; junction bases not matched to a gene: 8. CDR1 is LGHNA and CDR2 is YSLEER in the germline V gene. The CDR3 DNA reads as TGCGCCAGCGGTGGGAGGGAGGACGATACGCAGTATTTT. Translating it yields CASGGREDDTQYF.

The CDR3: CAWSVLAGVAETQYF. The CDR3 coding sequence is TGTGCCTGGAGTGTACTAGCGGGAGTAGCAGAGACCCAGTACTTC. V is TRBV30 and J is TRBJ2-5; 11 bases agree with TRBD2. Trimming took 0 bases from V and 4 from J; bases not matched to a gene: 4. There are 15 residues in the CDR3. Per the germline V gene, CDR1 is GTSNPN and CDR2 is SVGIG (reference sequence).

The chain has TRBV6-5 and TRBJ2-7; 7 positions agree with TRBD2. The CDR3 loop spans 14 amino acids. Germline V gene data show CDR1 as MNHEY and CDR2 as SVGAGI. The ends lost 2 bases at V and 5 bases at J; junction bases unmatched: 6. Written as DNA, the CDR3 is TGTGCCAGCAGTTACGAGAGCGGGGTAGACGAGCAGTACTTC. Translating gives CASSYESGVDEQYF.

This chain uses TRBV6-5 with TRBJ2-1; D is undetermined. This CDR3 has 14 amino acids. The germline V and J ends were trimmed by 6 bases and 5 bases, with 14 bases remaining between them. Germline-derived CDR1 and CDR2 are MNHEY and SVGAGI. The CDR3: CASSFTDADNEQFF. Written as DNA, the CDR3 is TGTGCCAGCAGCTTTACAGACGCAGACAATGAGCAGTTCTTC.

This clone was recorded once. The CDR3 loop is CASSQVGIFNQPQHF. CDR3 DNA: TGCGCCAGCAGCCAAGTTGGAATCTTCAATCAGCCCCAGCATTTT. The J gene is TRBJ1-5, the V gene TRBV4-1; D remains ambiguous. V was cut by 1 base and J by 3 bases, with 10 bases left in between. The CDR3 loop spans 15 amino acids. Germline lookup yields CDR1 MGHRA and CDR2 YSYEKL.

The chain uses TRBV7-9 and TRBJ2-3; D is possibly TRBD2 (5 bases). V was clipped by 1 base and J by 3 bases, with 11 bases between them. The CDR3 contains 15 residues. Germline values: CDR1 SEHNR, CDR2 FQNEAQ (reference sequence). The CDR3 DNA sequence: TGTGCCAGCAGCTTAGTTTTGGACTTGACAGATACGCAGTATTTT. It encodes CASSLVLDLTDTQYF.

The CDR3 sequence: CASSQIAGARDTQYF. CDR3 nucleotides: TGTGCCAGCAGCCAGATCGCGGGGGCACGAGATACGCAGTATTTT. The chain has TRBV11-2 and TRBJ2-3; D possibly corresponds to TRBD2 (7 bases). CDR3 length equals 15 residues. Germline loops: CDR1 SGHAT, CDR2 FQNNGV. The V end was cut by 5 bases, the J end by 5 bases, with 17 bases between.

The chain is built from TRBV4-1 and TRBJ2-3; 8 bases line up with TRBD2. This CDR3 region has 16 residues. Germline V CDR1 and CDR2: MGHRA, YSYEKL. V was pared by 0 bases and J by 6 bases, with 8 bases of the junction left unmatched. CDR3 sequence: CASSQESREGFDTQYF. As DNA, the CDR3 is TGCGCCAGCAGCCAAGAGTCTCGGGAGGGTTTCGATACGCAGTATTTT.

The V gene is TRBV19, the J gene TRBJ2-2; D unresolved. The CDR3 length is 12 residues. Germline V gene data show CDR1 as LNHDA and CDR2 as SQIVND (reference sequence). Deletions cut 2 bases from V and 6 bases from J, with 4 bases between. The CDR3 DNA reads TGTGCCAGTAGTATACTAGCCGGGGAGCTGTTTTTT. Its protein is CASSILAGELFF.

For this clone: Other DNA sequences in this sample translate to the same CDR3. The chain joins TRBV28 to TRBJ2-7, with no clear D. The CDR3 is made up of 13 amino acids. The germline V gene has CDR1 MDHEN and CDR2 SYDVKM. Trimming took off 3 bases at V and 2 bases at J, with 8 bases between the two ends. The CDR3 nucleotides are TGTGCCAGCAGTTTTGGCAGAGCCTACGAGCAGTACTTC. Translating gives CASSFGRAYEQYF.

The genes are TRBV5-6 and TRBJ1-2; D unclear. Deletions cut 5 bases from V and 2 bases from J, with 7 bases between. Germline V CDR1 and CDR2: SGHDT, YYEEEE. The CDR3 has 12 residues. CDR3 amino acids: CASSGRNYGYTF. The CDR3 coding sequence is TGTGCCAGCAGTGGCAGGAACTATGGCTACACCTTC.

The CDR3 bases are TGCGCCAGCAGCCAATCGGTAACGGCCACTAACGGCGGGGAGCTGTTTTTT. It yields the protein CASSQSVTATNGGELFF. The V call is TRBV4-3, the J call TRBJ2-2; D remains unclear. The germline V and J ends were trimmed by 2 bases and 7 bases, with 20 bases remaining between them. Looked up from germline, CDR1 is LGHNA and CDR2 is YSLEER. The CDR3 runs 17 residues.

This clone was recorded a few times. CDR3 DNA: TGTGCCAGCAGCTTAAACAAGAACACTGAAGCTTTCTTT. It specifies CASSLNKNTEAFF. This sequence joins TRBV7-3 and TRBJ1-1; D call uncertain. The CDR3 runs to 13 residues. V lost 1 base and J lost 1, with 4 bases in between. Germline CDR1 SGHTA, CDR2 FQGTGA.

The chain is built from TRBV5-1 and TRBJ2-1, with 7 bases matching TRBD2. The J segment lost 2 bases and the V segment lost 4 bases, leaving 6 bases of the junction unmatched. From germline, CDR1 is SGHRS and CDR2 YFSETQ. This CDR3 comprises 15 residues. CDR3 loop: CASSHVAGPYNEQFF. CDR3 DNA sequence: TGCGCCAGCAGCCACGTAGCGGGCCCCTACAATGAGCAGTTCTTC.

CDR3: CASSEALPDSGFTNTEAFF. CDR3 sequence (DNA): TGTGCCAGCAGTGAAGCTCTCCCGGACAGTGGATTCACGAACACTGAAGCTTTCTTT. The chain has TRBV2 and TRBJ1-1, with a weak D call TRBD1 (6 bases). The ends were cut back, 0 bases at V and 1 base at J, with 21 bases in the middle. Germline values: CDR1 SNHLY, CDR2 FYNNEI. The CDR3 sequence is 19 residues long.

This clone was counted a single time. V gene TRBV15 combines with J gene TRBJ2-7, with D perhaps matching TRBD1 (6 bases). Germline V gene lookup returns CDR1 LNHNV and CDR2 YYDKDF (reference sequence). Trimming removed 3 bases from V and 0 bases from J, with 12 bases in between. The CDR3 covers 15 residues. The CDR3 coding sequence is TGTGCCACCAGCAGTTTCGGACAGAGCTCCTACGAGCAGTACTTC. Its protein product is CATSSFGQSSYEQYF.

This chain joins TRBV29-1 and TRBJ2-7, with a weak D call TRBD1 (7 bases). The germline V and J ends were trimmed by 5 bases and 7 bases, with 18 bases remaining between them. Germline values: CDR1 SQVTM, CDR2 ANQGSEA. This CDR3 has 13 residues. The CDR3 DNA is TGCAGCGTTTCACAGGGGACGGAGGGGGAGCAGTACTTC. Translated, it gives CSVSQGTEGEQYF.

This rearrangement joins TRBV10-1 to TRBJ2-7; TRBD2 matches 8 bases. This CDR3 contains 18 residues. From germline, CDR1 is WNHNN and CDR2 SYGVQD (reference sequence). Trimming removed 6 bases from V and 2 bases from J; junction bases left unmatched: 18. The CDR3 loop reads CASRTKRERPPGPYEQYF. CDR3 sequence (DNA): TGCGCCAGCAGGACCAAGCGGGAGCGCCCCCCTGGTCCCTACGAGCAGTACTTC.

The rearrangement links TRBV2 to TRBJ1-2; no firm D call. V was trimmed by 0 bases and J by 4 bases, leaving 6 bases between them. The CDR3 runs 13 residues. Germline CDR1 SNHLY, CDR2 FYNNEI. CDR3 nucleotide sequence: TGTGCCAGCAGTGAAGCGTCGATCTATGGCTACACCTTC. Translation: CASSEASIYGYTF.

This sequence joins TRBV28 and TRBJ2-5; TRBD2 matches at 9 bases. Germline values: CDR1 MDHEN, CDR2 SYDVKM. The trim removed 1 base at V and 4 bases at J, leaving 13 bases unmatched. The CDR3 runs to 18 residues. CDR3 DNA sequence: TGTGCCAGCAGTTTATCGGGGTTTGCGGGGGGGCCCGGAGAGACCCAGTACTTC. Residues: CASSLSGFAGGPGETQYF.

This chain uses TRBV27 with TRBJ1-6, with D maybe TRBD1 (5 bases). Germline V lookup: CDR1 MNHEY, CDR2 SMNVEV (reference sequence). V lost 2 bases to trimming and J lost 14 bases, with 10 bases between them. CDR3 length equals 12 residues. The CDR3 spells CASSLQGSTLHF. In DNA, the CDR3 is TGTGCCAGCAGTTTACAGGGATCAACCCTCCACTTT.

The CDR3 protein is CASSPNPFPTYEQYF. The CDR3 DNA reads as TGCGCCAGCAGCCCAAACCCGTTCCCCACCTACGAGCAGTACTTC. V and J are TRBV4-1 and TRBJ2-7; unclear D gene. This CDR3 has 15 amino acids. Per the germline V gene, CDR1 is MGHRA and CDR2 is YSYEKL. The V end was cut by 4 bases, the J end by 2 bases, with 15 bases between.

The chain is built from TRBV11-3 and TRBJ2-1; D might be TRBD1 (5 bases). Trimming took 1 base from V and 6 from J, leaving 7 bases between them. The CDR3 runs 13 residues. CDR1 SGHNT and CDR2 YENEEA come from the germline V gene. The CDR3 here is CASSLGQINEQFF. DNA for the CDR3: TGTGCCAGCAGCTTAGGACAGATCAATGAGCAGTTCTTC.

The chain carries TRBV10-3 and TRBJ1-2; D uncertain. Germline loops: CDR1 ENHRY, CDR2 SYGVKD. CDR3 length: 16 amino acids. Trimming took 0 bases from V and 0 from J, leaving 11 bases between them. Written as DNA, the CDR3 is TGTGCCATCAGTGAGTCGATGCACACTTCTAACTATGGCTACACCTTC. As protein: CAISESMHTSNYGYTF.